This record concerns one TCR beta chain sequence. The data were taken from a study of cytomegalovirus exposure and HLA in healthy donors. Nominal health characterized the donors when sampled, though unrecorded immune exposures were likely. With 60 Vbeta and 13 Jbeta primers, the PCR was carried out. Clones were sequenced by immunoSEQ multiplex PCR, and TCRdb holds only the in-frame ones, with some missing. The profile shows 95,000 to 100,000 clones, about three quarters of them singletons. Germline V CDR1 and CDR2: MNHNS, SASEGT. The length of the CDR3 is 14 residues. Trimming stripped 3 bases from V and 6 bases from J, with 12 bases between.

The V call is TRBV6-1, the J call TRBJ1-5; no clear D. Sequenced input: PBMCs. The sequence came from a man between 35 and 55 years old in good health and CMV-seropositive. CDR3 residues: CASSDGGLGQPQHF. CDR3 sequence (DNA): TGTGCCAGCAGTGATGGAGGGTTAGGTCAGCCCCAGCATTTT.